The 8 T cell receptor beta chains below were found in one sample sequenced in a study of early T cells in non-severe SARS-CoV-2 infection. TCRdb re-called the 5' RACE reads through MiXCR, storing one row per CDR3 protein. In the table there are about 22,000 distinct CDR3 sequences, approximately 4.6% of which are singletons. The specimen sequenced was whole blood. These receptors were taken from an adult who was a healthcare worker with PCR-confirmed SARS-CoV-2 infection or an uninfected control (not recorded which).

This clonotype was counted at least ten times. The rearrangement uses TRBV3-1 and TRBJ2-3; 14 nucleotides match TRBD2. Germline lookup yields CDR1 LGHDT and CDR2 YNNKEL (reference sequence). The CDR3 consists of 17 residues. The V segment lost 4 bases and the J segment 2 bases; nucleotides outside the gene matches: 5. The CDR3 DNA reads TGTGCCAGCAGCCGAAGGACTAGCGGGGGGCTCACAGATACGCAGTATTTT. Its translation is CASSRRTSGGLTDTQYF.

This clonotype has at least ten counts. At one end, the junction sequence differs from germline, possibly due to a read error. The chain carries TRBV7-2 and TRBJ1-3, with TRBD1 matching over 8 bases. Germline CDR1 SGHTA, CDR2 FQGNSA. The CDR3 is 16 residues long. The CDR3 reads CASSWGQVTSENTIYF. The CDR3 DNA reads TGTGCCAGCAGCTGGGGACAGGTGACGTCTGAAAACACCATATATTTT. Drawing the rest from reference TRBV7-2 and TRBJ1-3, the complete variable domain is GAGVSQSPSNKVTEKGKDVELRCDPISGHTALYWYRQSLGQGLEFLIYFQGNSAPDKSGLPSDRFSAERTGGSVSTLTIQRTQQEDSAVYLCASSWGQVTSENTIYFGEGSWLTVV.

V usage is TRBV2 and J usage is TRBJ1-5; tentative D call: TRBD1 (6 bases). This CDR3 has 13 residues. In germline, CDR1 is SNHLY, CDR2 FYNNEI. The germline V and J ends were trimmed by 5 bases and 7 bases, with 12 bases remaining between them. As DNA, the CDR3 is TGTGCCAGCAGTTCCAACAGGGCCCAGCCCCAGCATTTT. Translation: CASSSNRAQPQHF.

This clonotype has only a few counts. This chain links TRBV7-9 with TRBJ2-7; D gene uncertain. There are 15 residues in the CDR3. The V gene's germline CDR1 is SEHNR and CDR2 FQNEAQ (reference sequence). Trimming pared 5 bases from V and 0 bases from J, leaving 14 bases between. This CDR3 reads CASSELTKSSYEQYF. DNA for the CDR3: TGTGCCAGCAGCGAACTGACAAAGAGCTCCTACGAGCAGTACTTC.

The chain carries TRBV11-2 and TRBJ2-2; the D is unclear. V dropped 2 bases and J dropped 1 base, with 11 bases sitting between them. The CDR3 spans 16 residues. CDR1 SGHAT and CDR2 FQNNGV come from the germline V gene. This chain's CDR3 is CASSLWAAGNTGELFF. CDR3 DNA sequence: TGTGCCAGCAGCTTATGGGCGGCAGGGAACACCGGGGAGCTGTTTTTT.

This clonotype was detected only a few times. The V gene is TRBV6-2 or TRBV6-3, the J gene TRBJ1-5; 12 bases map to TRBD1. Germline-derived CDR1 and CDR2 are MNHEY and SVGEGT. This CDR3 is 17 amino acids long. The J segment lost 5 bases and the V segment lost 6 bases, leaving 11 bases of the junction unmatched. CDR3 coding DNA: TGTGCCAGCAGAGACGGGGACAGGGGGCGCCGGGATCAGCCCCAGCATTTT. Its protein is CASRDGDRGRRDQPQHF.

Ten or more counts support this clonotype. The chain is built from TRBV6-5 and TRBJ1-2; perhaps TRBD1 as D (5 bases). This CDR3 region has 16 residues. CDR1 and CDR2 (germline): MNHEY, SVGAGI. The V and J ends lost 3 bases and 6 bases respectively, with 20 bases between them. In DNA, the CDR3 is TGTGCCAGCAGTTATAAAGCAGGGCTTCTTCTCCATGGCTACACCTTC. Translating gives CASSYKAGLLLHGYTF.

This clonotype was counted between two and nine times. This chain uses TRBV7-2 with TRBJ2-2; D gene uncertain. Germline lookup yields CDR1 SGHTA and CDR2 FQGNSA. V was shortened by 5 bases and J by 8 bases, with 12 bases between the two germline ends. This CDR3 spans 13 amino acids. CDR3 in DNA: TGTGCCAGCAGCCCCCAGGTTTTGGGGGAGCTGTTTTTT. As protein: CASSPQVLGELFF.